Below, one T cell receptor (beta chain) is given with its context. The antigen remains unidentified. V was clipped by 6 bases and J by 4 bases, with 10 bases between them. The CDR3 covers 13 residues. TCRdb's table, derived via immunoSEQ multiplex PCR, lists solely in-frame clones and lacks some. The sample consists of just over 90,000 clones, around 87% of them appearing once. The data derive from a study of T cell responses to AZD1222 COVID-19 vaccine. Broader study findings: Possibly, clonal diversity was underestimated; donors were largely white British and included more females.

This chain connects TRBV12-3 or TRBV12-4 to TRBJ2-1; possible D gene TRBD1, 6 bases. The sequence came from an adult who received the AZD1222 COVID-19 vaccine. Sample: peripheral blood, taken 28 days after the second AZD1222 dose. The CDR3 here is CASSYGQYNEQFF. Here the CDR3 DNA reads TGTGCCAGCAGCTATGGACAGTACAATGAGCAGTTCTTC.